What follows is one T cell receptor beta chain and its context. CDR1 and CDR2 (germline): SGHAT, FQNNGV. The CDR3 has 14 amino acids. V gave up 3 bases and J gave up 7 bases, with 16 bases separating them. These data belong to a study of CD8 T cells in Susac syndrome. RNA in amounts of roughly 0.5 to 1 ug was reverse transcribed with random hexamers. immunoSEQ multiplex PCR amplified TCR beta CDR3 across 54 Vbeta, 13 Jbeta. TCRdb called the immunoSEQ multiplex PCR reads again in MiXCR, with one record for every CDR3 protein. The sample holds 100,000 to 150,000 distinct CDR3 sequences, around 94% seen once.

This chain joins TRBV11-2 and TRBJ2-7, with D possibly being TRBD1 (5 bases). The specimen was CD4+ T cells from PBMCs. This receptor was identified in a human donor in good health. The CDR3 region is CASSLGRVPREQYF. The CDR3 nucleotides read TGTGCCAGCAGCTTGGGCAGGGTTCCGCGTGAGCAGTACTTC. The full variable domain, in which reference TRBV11-2 and TRBJ2-7 provide the parts outside the CDR3, is EAGVAQSPRYKIIEKRQSVAFWCNPISGHATLYWYQQILGQGPKLLIQFQNNGVVDDSQLPKDRFSAERLKGVDSTLKIQPAKLEDSAVYLCASSLGRVPREQYFGPGTRLTVT.